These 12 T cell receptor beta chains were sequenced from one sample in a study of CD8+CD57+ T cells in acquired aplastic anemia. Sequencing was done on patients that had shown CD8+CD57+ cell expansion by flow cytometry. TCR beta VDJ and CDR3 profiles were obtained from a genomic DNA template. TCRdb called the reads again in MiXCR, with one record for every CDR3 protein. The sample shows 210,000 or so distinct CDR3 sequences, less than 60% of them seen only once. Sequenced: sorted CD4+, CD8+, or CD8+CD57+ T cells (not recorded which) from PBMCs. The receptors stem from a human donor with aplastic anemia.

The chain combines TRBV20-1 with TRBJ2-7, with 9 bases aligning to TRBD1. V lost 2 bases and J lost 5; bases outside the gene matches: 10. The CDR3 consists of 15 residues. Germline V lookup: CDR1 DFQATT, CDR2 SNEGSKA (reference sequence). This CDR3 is CSARNPGQGGHEQYF. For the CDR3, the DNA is TGCAGTGCTAGAAACCCGGGACAGGGAGGACACGAGCAGTACTTC.

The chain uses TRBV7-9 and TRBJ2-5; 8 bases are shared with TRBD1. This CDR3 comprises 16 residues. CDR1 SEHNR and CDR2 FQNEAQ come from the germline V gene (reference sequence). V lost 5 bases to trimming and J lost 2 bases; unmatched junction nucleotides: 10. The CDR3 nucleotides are TGTGCCAGCAGCCTACGGACAGGGTCGGGGCAAGAGACCCAGTACTTC. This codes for CASSLRTGSGQETQYF.

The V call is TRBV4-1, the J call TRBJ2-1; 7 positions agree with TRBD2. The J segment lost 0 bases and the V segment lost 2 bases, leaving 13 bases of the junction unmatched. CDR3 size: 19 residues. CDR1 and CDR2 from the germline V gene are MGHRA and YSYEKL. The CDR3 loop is CASSQRQHFGGGSYNEQFF. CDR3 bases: TGCGCCAGCAGCCAAAGACAGCACTTTGGCGGGGGCTCCTACAATGAGCAGTTCTTC.

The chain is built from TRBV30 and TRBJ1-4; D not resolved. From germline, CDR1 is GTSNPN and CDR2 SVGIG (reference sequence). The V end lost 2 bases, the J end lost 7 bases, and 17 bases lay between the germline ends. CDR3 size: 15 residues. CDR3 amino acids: CAWSTASGRGEKLFF. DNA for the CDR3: TGTGCCTGGAGTACGGCCTCTGGGAGAGGTGAAAAACTGTTTTTT.

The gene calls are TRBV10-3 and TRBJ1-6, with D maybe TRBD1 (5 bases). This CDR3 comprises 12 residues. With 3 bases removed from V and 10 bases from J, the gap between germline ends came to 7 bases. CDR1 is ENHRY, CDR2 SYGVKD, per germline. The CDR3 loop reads CAISDRGSPLHF. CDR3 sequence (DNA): TGTGCCATCAGTGATAGGGGATCACCCCTCCACTTT.

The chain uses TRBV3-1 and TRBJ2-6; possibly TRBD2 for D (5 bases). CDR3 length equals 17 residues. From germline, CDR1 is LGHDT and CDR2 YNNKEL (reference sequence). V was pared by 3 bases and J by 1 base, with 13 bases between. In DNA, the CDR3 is TGTGCCAGCAGCCAGCGGGCCCGGGGATCTGGGGCCAACGTCCTGACTTTC. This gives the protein CASSQRARGSGANVLTF.

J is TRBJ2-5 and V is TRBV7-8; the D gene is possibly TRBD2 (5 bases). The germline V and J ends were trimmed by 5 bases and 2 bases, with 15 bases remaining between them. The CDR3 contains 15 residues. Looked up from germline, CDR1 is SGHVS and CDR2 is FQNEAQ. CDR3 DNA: TGTGCCAGCAGCCCGGCGGGTAGAGCACAAGAGACCCAGTACTTC. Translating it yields CASSPAGRAQETQYF. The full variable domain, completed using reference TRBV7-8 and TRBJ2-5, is GAGVSQSPRYKVAKRGQDVALRCDPISGHVSLFWYQQALGQGPEFLTYFQNEAQLDKSGLPSDRFFAERPEGSVSTLKIQRTQQEDSAVYLCASSPAGRAQETQYFGPGTRLLVL.

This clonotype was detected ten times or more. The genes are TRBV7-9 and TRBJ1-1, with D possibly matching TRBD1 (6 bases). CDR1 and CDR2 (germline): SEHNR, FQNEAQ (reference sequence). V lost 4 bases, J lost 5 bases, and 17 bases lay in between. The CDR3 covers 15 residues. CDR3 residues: CASSSHQGGGTEAFF. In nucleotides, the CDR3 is TGTGCCAGCAGCTCCCACCAGGGAGGGGGGACTGAAGCTTTCTTT. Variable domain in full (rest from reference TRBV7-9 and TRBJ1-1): DTGVSQNPRHKITKRGQNVTFRCDPISEHNRLYWYRQTLGQGPEFLTYFQNEAQLEKSRLLSDRFSAERPKGSFSTLEIQRTEQGDSAMYLCASSSHQGGGTEAFFGQGTRLTVV.

The chain's CDR3 is CASSPQPGTRTYNEQFF. The CDR3 DNA sequence: TGTGCCAGCAGCCCCCAACCCGGGACAAGAACCTACAATGAGCAGTTCTTC. The genes are TRBV7-3 and TRBJ2-1, with D tentatively TRBD1 (6 bases). This CDR3 is 17 amino acids long. V was pared by 5 bases and J by 2 bases, with 19 bases between. In germline, CDR1 is SGHTA, CDR2 FQGTGA.

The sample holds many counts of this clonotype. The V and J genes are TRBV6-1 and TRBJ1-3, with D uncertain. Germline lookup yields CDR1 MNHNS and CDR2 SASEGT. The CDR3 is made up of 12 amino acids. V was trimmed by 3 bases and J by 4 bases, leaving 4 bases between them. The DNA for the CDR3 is TGTGCCAGCAGTGACAGGGGAAACACCATATATTTT. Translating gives CASSDRGNTIYF.

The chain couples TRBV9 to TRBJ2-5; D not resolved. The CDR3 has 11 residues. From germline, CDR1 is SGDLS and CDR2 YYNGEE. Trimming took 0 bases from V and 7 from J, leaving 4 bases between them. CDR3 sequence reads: CASSVAGTQYF. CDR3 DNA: TGTGCCAGCAGCGTAGCGGGGACCCAGTACTTC. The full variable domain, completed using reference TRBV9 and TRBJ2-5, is DSGVTQTPKHLITATGQRVTLRCSPRSGDLSVYWYQQSLDQGLQFLIQYYNGEERAKGNILERFSAQQFPDLHSELNLSSLELGDSALYFCASSVAGTQYFGPGTRLLVL.

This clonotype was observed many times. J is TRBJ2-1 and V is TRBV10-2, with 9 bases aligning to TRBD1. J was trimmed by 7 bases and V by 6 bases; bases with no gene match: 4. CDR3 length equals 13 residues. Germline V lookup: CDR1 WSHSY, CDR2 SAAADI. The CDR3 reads CASREQGANEQFF. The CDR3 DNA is TGCGCCAGCAGGGAACAGGGGGCGAATGAGCAGTTCTTC.